This TCR beta chain was recovered during a study of CD4 T cells in relation to SARS-CoV-2 and coronaviruses. Whole-study context: Convalescent patients had median age roughly 35 years, range roughly 21 to 75.

Sorted naive or memory CD4+ cells met CEF peptides for around eleven days. This CDR3 contains 19 residues. Germline-derived CDR1 and CDR2 are MRHNA and SNTAGT. V lost 3 bases and J lost 4; bases outside the gene matches: 15. TCRdb keeps only in-frame clones here, not all; method: immunoSEQ multiplex PCR. The table shows about 37,000 clones, with more than 65% occurring only once. With regard to this clone: Its antigen is currently unknown.

The chain recombines TRBV6-4 with TRBJ2-1; 10 positions agree with TRBD2. Sequencing input: naive CD4+ T cells from PBMCs, cultured in vitro. Noted subset: naive CD4+ T cells isolated by negative enrichment. The source is an adult with COVID-19. The CDR3 protein is CASSEEVTSGYIDYNEQFF. The CDR3 nucleotides are TGTGCCAGCAGTGAGGAGGTGACTAGCGGGTACATTGATTACAATGAGCAGTTCTTC.